This is a list of T cell receptor beta chains from one sample in a study of T cell responses to AZD1222 COVID-19 vaccine. Here immunoSEQ multiplex PCR was the method, and the copy in TCRdb shows in-frame clones only, minus some. The table includes over 130,000 clones, almost 90% detected once. The starting material was peripheral blood, obtained 28 days after the second AZD1222 dose. All receptors come from an adult who received the AZD1222 COVID-19 vaccine. The CDR3 runs from the conserved cysteine through the conserved F or W. D genes are given only for firm matches. Size is stated for part of the rows, as once, few or many counts, or as a class when the clone is expanded.

CDR3nt: TGTGCTAGCAGCCTCGGCCTAGCGGGAGTAGGGGAGACCCAGTACTTC; CDR3aa: CASSLGLAGVGETQYF; j_gene: TRBJ2-5; d_gene: TRBD2; v_gene: TRBV7-7; abundance: once
CDR3nt: TGTGCCAGCAGCAGGGACGGGGGGCTTACCTTC; CDR3aa: CASSRDGGLTF; j_gene: TRBJ1-2; d_gene: -; v_gene: TRBV7-8; abundance: -
CDR3nt: TGCGCCAGCAGCTCTAATCAGGGAGCAACTAATGAAAAACTGTTTTTT; CDR3aa: CASSSNQGATNEKLFF; j_gene: TRBJ1-4; d_gene: -; v_gene: TRBV4-1; abundance: -
CDR3nt: TGTGCCAGTAGTATGGGACAGGGGTATCAGCCCCAGCATTTT; CDR3aa: CASSMGQGYQPQHF; j_gene: TRBJ1-5; d_gene: TRBD1; v_gene: TRBV19; abundance: -
CDR3nt: TGTGCCAGCTCACTCCAACCCGTACTAGCGGGAGTTTTGGATGAGCAGTTCTTC; CDR3aa: CASSLQPVLAGVLDEQFF; j_gene: TRBJ2-1; d_gene: TRBD2; v_gene: TRBV18; abundance: -
CDR3nt: TGTGCCAGCTTCCGGGGCCACACAGATACGCAGTATTTT; CDR3aa: CASFRGHTDTQYF; j_gene: TRBJ2-3; d_gene: -; v_gene: TRBV2; abundance: -
CDR3nt: TGTGCCAGCAGTTTATCGCAGTTTAACTATGGCTACACCTTC; CDR3aa: CASSLSQFNYGYTF; j_gene: TRBJ1-2; d_gene: -; v_gene: TRBV28; abundance: -
CDR3nt: TGTGCCAGTAGTGCTGATGAAGTAGCCGGAGATACGCAGTATTTT; CDR3aa: CASSADEVAGDTQYF; j_gene: TRBJ2-3; d_gene: -; v_gene: TRBV19; abundance: -
CDR3nt: TGTGCCTCCACGACAGGGCCTAACACTGAAGCTTTCTTT; CDR3aa: CASTTGPNTEAFF; j_gene: TRBJ1-1; d_gene: TRBD1; v_gene: TRBV30; abundance: -
CDR3nt: TGTGCCAGCACCCCACCCGGGGATACGCAGTATTTT; CDR3aa: CASTPPGDTQYF; j_gene: TRBJ2-3; d_gene: -; v_gene: TRBV12-3/TRBV12-4; abundance: -
CDR3nt: TGTGCCACCACCGAGAGCTCTGGAAACACCATATATTTT; CDR3aa: CATTESSGNTIYF; j_gene: TRBJ1-3; d_gene: -; v_gene: TRBV24-1; abundance: -
CDR3nt: TGCAGTGCTAGTGGGACCGAGACACAAAAGACGCAGTATTTT; CDR3aa: CSASGTETQKTQYF; j_gene: TRBJ2-3; d_gene: -; v_gene: TRBV20-1; abundance: -
CDR3nt: TGTGCCAGCAGCCTCCAGGGGGTAGCTTCCTACGAGCAGTACTTC; CDR3aa: CASSLQGVASYEQYF; j_gene: TRBJ2-7; d_gene: TRBD1; v_gene: TRBV6-2/TRBV6-3; abundance: -
CDR3nt: TGCAGCGCCAAAAGGGACAACACTGAAGCTTTCTTT; CDR3aa: CSAKRDNTEAFF; j_gene: TRBJ1-1; d_gene: -; v_gene: TRBV29-1; abundance: -
CDR3nt: TGCGCCAGCACGACAACAGGGTTCAACGAGCAGTACTTC; CDR3aa: CASTTTGFNEQYF; j_gene: TRBJ2-7; d_gene: -; v_gene: TRBV23-1; abundance: few
CDR3nt: TGTGCCAGCAGCCAAGGATCCCAGGGGGCGTCGGCGCATTCACCCCTCCACTTT; CDR3aa: CASSQGSQGASAHSPLHF; j_gene: TRBJ1-6; d_gene: TRBD1; v_gene: TRBV3-1/TRBV3-2; abundance: -
CDR3nt: TGTGCCAGCAAGGGACGGGGTCTAGCGGGAATTCAGTACTTC; CDR3aa: CASKGRGLAGIQYF; j_gene: TRBJ2-4; d_gene: TRBD2; v_gene: TRBV6-5; abundance: -
CDR3nt: TGTGCCAGTTCACCGGGTGGAGGAAAAGAGACCCAGTACTTC; CDR3aa: CASSPGGGKETQYF; j_gene: TRBJ2-5; d_gene: -; v_gene: TRBV19; abundance: -
CDR3nt: TGCGCCAGCAGCCCGGACGGTAACACCGGGGAGCTGTTTTTT; CDR3aa: CASSPDGNTGELFF; j_gene: TRBJ2-2; d_gene: -; v_gene: TRBV5-1; abundance: -
CDR3nt: TGTGCCAGCAGTTACTCGACCCCTAGCGGGAACAATGAGCAGTTCTTC; CDR3aa: CASSYSTPSGNNEQFF; j_gene: TRBJ2-1; d_gene: TRBD2; v_gene: TRBV6-5; abundance: -
CDR3nt: TGTGCACTAGGGGGGTCGAACACCGGGGAGCTGTTTTTT; CDR3aa: CALGGSNTGELFF; j_gene: TRBJ2-2; d_gene: -; v_gene: TRBV28; abundance: -
CDR3nt: TGTGCCAGCAAGGATAGTAGCGGCACCGAGCAGTACTTC; CDR3aa: CASKDSSGTEQYF; j_gene: TRBJ2-7; d_gene: -; v_gene: TRBV7-2; abundance: -
CDR3nt: TGTGCCAGCAGCCCCCGGACAGGGGGCTACACTGAAGCTTTCTTT; CDR3aa: CASSPRTGGYTEAFF; j_gene: TRBJ1-1; d_gene: TRBD1; v_gene: TRBV9; abundance: -
CDR3nt: TGTGCCACCAGCAGAGCCGGGACTTGGGGTCAGCCCCAGCATTTT; CDR3aa: CATSRAGTWGQPQHF; j_gene: TRBJ1-5; d_gene: -; v_gene: TRBV15; abundance: once
CDR3nt: TGTGCCAGCAGCTCTGGGACAGTCAGCAATCAGCCCCAGCATTTT; CDR3aa: CASSSGTVSNQPQHF; j_gene: TRBJ1-5; d_gene: TRBD1; v_gene: TRBV5-5; abundance: -
CDR3nt: TGTGCCAGCAGCTCGTCTTTTAGGGGGCAAGAGACCCAGTACTTC; CDR3aa: CASSSSFRGQETQYF; j_gene: TRBJ2-5; d_gene: -; v_gene: TRBV7-2; abundance: -
CDR3nt: TGCAGCGTCGCTAATACGGACAGGGGGAGAGGCGGGGAGCTGTTTTTT; CDR3aa: CSVANTDRGRGGELFF; j_gene: TRBJ2-2; d_gene: TRBD1; v_gene: TRBV29-1; abundance: few
CDR3nt: TGTGCCTGGAGTGTACGGGCAGACAATCAGCCCCAGCATTTT; CDR3aa: CAWSVRADNQPQHF; j_gene: TRBJ1-5; d_gene: -; v_gene: TRBV30; abundance: -
CDR3nt: TGTGCCAGCAGTTTATCCTGGGGCACTGAAGCTTTCTTT; CDR3aa: CASSLSWGTEAFF; j_gene: TRBJ1-1; d_gene: -; v_gene: TRBV12-3/TRBV12-4; abundance: -
CDR3nt: TGCAGTGCTAGTCAGGCAGGGTATGGCTACACCTTC; CDR3aa: CSASQAGYGYTF; j_gene: TRBJ1-2; d_gene: -; v_gene: TRBV20-1; abundance: -
CDR3nt: TGTGCCAGTAGCCCACGAGTGGGGACAGGGGCTAATGATCAGCCCCAGCATTTT; CDR3aa: CASSPRVGTGANDQPQHF; j_gene: TRBJ1-5; d_gene: TRBD1; v_gene: TRBV19; abundance: -
CDR3nt: TGTGCCAGCAGCTTAGCCGTTGGACAGGGGGTTTCTGGAAACACCATATATTTT; CDR3aa: CASSLAVGQGVSGNTIYF; j_gene: TRBJ1-3; d_gene: TRBD1; v_gene: TRBV7-2; abundance: -
CDR3nt: TGTGCCAGCAGCAGAGAAGCGGGAATAGCGCAGTATTTT; CDR3aa: CASSREAGIAQYF; j_gene: TRBJ2-3; d_gene: TRBD2; v_gene: TRBV12-3/TRBV12-4; abundance: -
CDR3nt: TGTGCCAGCAGTTACTCCCGACACCCCTACGAGCAGTACTTC; CDR3aa: CASSYSRHPYEQYF; j_gene: TRBJ2-7; d_gene: -; v_gene: TRBV6-5; abundance: -
CDR3nt: TGTGCCAGCTCACCAAATCCGGGGGGTAAGGAGACCCAGTACTTC; CDR3aa: CASSPNPGGKETQYF; j_gene: TRBJ2-5; d_gene: TRBD2; v_gene: TRBV18; abundance: -
CDR3nt: TGCGCCAGCAGCCCAGCCGGGACGGAATACTCTCACGCCTTCAACTATGGCTACACCTTC; CDR3aa: CASSPAGTEYSHAFNYGYTF; j_gene: TRBJ1-2; d_gene: -; v_gene: TRBV5-1; abundance: -
CDR3nt: TGTGCCAGCAGCATCGGAGGTCTTAGCAATCAGCCCCAGCATTTT; CDR3aa: CASSIGGLSNQPQHF; j_gene: TRBJ1-5; d_gene: -; v_gene: TRBV5-8; abundance: -
CDR3nt: TGTGCCAGCAGCTTGGGGACGGAAGAAGCTTTCTTT; CDR3aa: CASSLGTEEAFF; j_gene: TRBJ1-1; d_gene: -; v_gene: TRBV5-6; abundance: -
CDR3nt: TGTGCCAGTACCCTAGCCACGGGTGGCGGAAATGAGCAGTTCTTC; CDR3aa: CASTLATGGGNEQFF; j_gene: TRBJ2-1; d_gene: -; v_gene: TRBV19; abundance: -
CDR3nt: TGTGCCAGCAGCTTCGGGGCGTGGGGCAACTACGAGCAGTACTTC; CDR3aa: CASSFGAWGNYEQYF; j_gene: TRBJ2-7; d_gene: -; v_gene: TRBV5-4; abundance: -
CDR3nt: TGTGCCAGCAGCTTACTTTCCCGGGGGGCAGGAGAAGATGAGCAGTTCTTC; CDR3aa: CASSLLSRGAGEDEQFF; j_gene: TRBJ2-1; d_gene: -; v_gene: TRBV7-3; abundance: -
CDR3nt: TGTGCAGGAGGGGGGAAGAGGCCGTATGGCTACACCTTC; CDR3aa: CAGGGKRPYGYTF; j_gene: TRBJ1-2; d_gene: -; v_gene: TRBV28; abundance: -
CDR3nt: TGCGCCAGCAGCCAAGGCCGTAGACAGGGCTCCACGTATGGCTACACCTTC; CDR3aa: CASSQGRRQGSTYGYTF; j_gene: TRBJ1-2; d_gene: TRBD1; v_gene: TRBV4-3; abundance: -
CDR3nt: TGTGCCAGCAGCTTAACAGGGGAAGGCTATGGCTACACCTTC; CDR3aa: CASSLTGEGYGYTF; j_gene: TRBJ1-2; d_gene: TRBD1; v_gene: TRBV5-6; abundance: -
CDR3nt: TGTGCCAGCAGTTACGATGGTGTCTATGGCTACACCTTC; CDR3aa: CASSYDGVYGYTF; j_gene: TRBJ1-2; d_gene: -; v_gene: TRBV6-6; abundance: -
CDR3nt: TGCGCCAGCAGTCCAGCTCACTACACCGGGGAGCTGTTTTTT; CDR3aa: CASSPAHYTGELFF; j_gene: TRBJ2-2; d_gene: -; v_gene: TRBV10-1; abundance: -
CDR3nt: TGTGCCAGCAGCGCTACCTGGCCGGGAGCGGCTCAGCCCCAGCATTTT; CDR3aa: CASSATWPGAAQPQHF; j_gene: TRBJ1-5; d_gene: -; v_gene: TRBV6-2/TRBV6-3; abundance: -
CDR3nt: TGTGCCAGCATTTTACACAGGGATCCGTACTTC; CDR3aa: CASILHRDPYF; j_gene: TRBJ2-4; d_gene: -; v_gene: TRBV27; abundance: -
CDR3nt: TGTGCCAGCAGTCCACTAAACTTCGGACTAGCGACAAACTCCTACGAGCAGTACTTC; CDR3aa: CASSPLNFGLATNSYEQYF; j_gene: TRBJ2-7; d_gene: TRBD2; v_gene: TRBV28; abundance: -
CDR3nt: TGTGCCAGCAGTTCAGAAGCACCCCTCCACTTT; CDR3aa: CASSSEAPLHF; j_gene: TRBJ1-6; d_gene: -; v_gene: TRBV12-3/TRBV12-4; abundance: -
CDR3nt: TGTGCCATCAGTGGTGCAGGCGACAGTGAGCAGTTCTTC; CDR3aa: CAISGAGDSEQFF; j_gene: TRBJ2-1; d_gene: -; v_gene: TRBV10-3; abundance: -
CDR3nt: TGTGCCTGGAAATCCCTTCGGGAGGCGAACTCTGGAAACACCATATATTTT; CDR3aa: CAWKSLREANSGNTIYF; j_gene: TRBJ1-3; d_gene: -; v_gene: TRBV30; abundance: once
CDR3nt: TGTGCCAGTAGTGGCAGGGTCATCATCATCAATCAGCCCCAGCATTTT; CDR3aa: CASSGRVIIINQPQHF; j_gene: TRBJ1-5; d_gene: -; v_gene: TRBV19; abundance: -
CDR3nt: TGTGCCATCAGTGAGGGACAGAGGAACACTGAAGCTTTCTTT; CDR3aa: CAISEGQRNTEAFF; j_gene: TRBJ1-1; d_gene: -; v_gene: TRBV10-3; abundance: once
CDR3nt: TGTGCCAGCAGCCAACAGGCGAGCTCTGGAAACACCATATATTTT; CDR3aa: CASSQQASSGNTIYF; j_gene: TRBJ1-3; d_gene: -; v_gene: TRBV3-1/TRBV3-2; abundance: -
CDR3nt: TGCAGCGTCAGAGAGGGACTAGCGGGAGTAACGCGGACCGGGGAGCTGTTTTTT; CDR3aa: CSVREGLAGVTRTGELFF; j_gene: TRBJ2-2; d_gene: TRBD2; v_gene: TRBV29-1; abundance: -
CDR3nt: TGTGCCAGCAGCCCTACAGGGGGCAGATACGAGCAGTACTTC; CDR3aa: CASSPTGGRYEQYF; j_gene: TRBJ2-7; d_gene: TRBD1; v_gene: TRBV4-2; abundance: -
CDR3nt: TGTGCCAGCAGCTCAAAAGACAGGGCTGTCAGCTACACCTTC; CDR3aa: CASSSKDRAVSYTF; j_gene: TRBJ1-2; d_gene: TRBD1; v_gene: TRBV7-8; abundance: -
CDR3nt: TGCGCCAGCAGCTTGGCCGGCAGGGACGGGACTGAAGCTTTCTTT; CDR3aa: CASSLAGRDGTEAFF; j_gene: TRBJ1-1; d_gene: -; v_gene: TRBV5-1; abundance: few
CDR3nt: TGTGCCAGCACCCCCAGACAGGGAGGGACCCAGTACTTC; CDR3aa: CASTPRQGGTQYF; j_gene: TRBJ2-5; d_gene: -; v_gene: TRBV6-5; abundance: once